This entry concerns a single T cell receptor beta chain. Its matching antigen is unknown. One base away lies a much larger clone, so this may be a sequencing read error. These data belong to a study of tumor and adjacent non-tumor tissue in lung cancer. General study points: Tumor tissue had significantly higher TCR diversity than normal lung.

This CDR3 comprises 13 residues. Germline values: CDR1 MNHNS, CDR2 SASEGT. V was trimmed by 8 bases and J by 5 bases, leaving 15 bases between them. RNA was extracted from bulk tissue without any cell sorting. Chemotherapy-naive patients with new lung cancer underwent thoracic surgery in China, August–November 2014. The library came from three nested PCR rounds adapted from ARM-PCR protocols. MiXCR, applied by TCRdb to the multiplex PCR reads, yields one record per CDR3 protein. This table has under 150,000 distinct CDR3 sequences, roughly 66% appearing once. The sample consisted of lung tumor tissue. The rearrangement joins TRBV6-1 to TRBJ2-5, with D perhaps matching TRBD2 (5 bases). The source of this sequence is a man between 60 and 70 years old with small cell lung cancer. The CDR3 spells CASGADPGETQYF. CDR3 nucleotides: TGTGCCAGCGGTGCCGACCCGGGGGAGACCCAGTACTTC.